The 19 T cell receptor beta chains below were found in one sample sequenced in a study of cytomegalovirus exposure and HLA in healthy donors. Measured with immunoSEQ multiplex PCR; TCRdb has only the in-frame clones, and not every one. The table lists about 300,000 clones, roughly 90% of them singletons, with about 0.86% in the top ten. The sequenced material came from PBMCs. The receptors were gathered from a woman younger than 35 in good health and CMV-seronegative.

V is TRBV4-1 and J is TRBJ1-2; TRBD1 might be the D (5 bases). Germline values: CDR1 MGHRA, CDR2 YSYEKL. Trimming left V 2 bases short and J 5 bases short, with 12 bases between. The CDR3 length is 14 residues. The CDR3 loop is CASSQLLTGYGYTF. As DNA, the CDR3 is TGCGCCAGCAGCCAACTCCTAACAGGATATGGCTACACCTTC.

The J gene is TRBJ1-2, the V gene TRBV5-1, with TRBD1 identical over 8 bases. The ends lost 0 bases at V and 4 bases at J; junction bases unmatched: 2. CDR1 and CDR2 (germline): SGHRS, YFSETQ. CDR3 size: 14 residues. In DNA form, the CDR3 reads TGCGCCAGCAGCTTGGAAGGGACAGGCTATGGCTACACCTTC. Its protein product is CASSLEGTGYGYTF.

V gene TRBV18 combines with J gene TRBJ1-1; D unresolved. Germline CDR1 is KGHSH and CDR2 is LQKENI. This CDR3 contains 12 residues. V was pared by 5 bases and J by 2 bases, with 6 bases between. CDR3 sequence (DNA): TGTGCCAGCTCATCGGTTAACACTGAAGCTTTCTTT. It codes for CASSSVNTEAFF.

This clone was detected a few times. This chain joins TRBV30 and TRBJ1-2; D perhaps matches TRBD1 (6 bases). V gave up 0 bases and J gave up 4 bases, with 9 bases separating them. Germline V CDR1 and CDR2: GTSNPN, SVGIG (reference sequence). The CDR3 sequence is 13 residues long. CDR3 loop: CAWSVGQLYGYTF. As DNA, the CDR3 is TGTGCCTGGAGTGTAGGACAGCTCTATGGCTACACCTTC.

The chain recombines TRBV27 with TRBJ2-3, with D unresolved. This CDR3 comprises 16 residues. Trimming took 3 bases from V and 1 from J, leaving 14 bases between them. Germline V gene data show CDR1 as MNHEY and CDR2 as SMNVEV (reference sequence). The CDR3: CASSLRVWSGTDTQYF. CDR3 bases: TGTGCCAGCAGTTTGCGAGTATGGTCCGGCACAGATACGCAGTATTTT.

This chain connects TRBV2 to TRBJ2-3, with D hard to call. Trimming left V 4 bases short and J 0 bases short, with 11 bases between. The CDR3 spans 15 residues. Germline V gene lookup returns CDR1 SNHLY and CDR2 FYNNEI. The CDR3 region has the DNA TGTGCCAGCAGTGGACTTCCCTCCAGCACAGATACGCAGTATTTT. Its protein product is CASSGLPSSTDTQYF. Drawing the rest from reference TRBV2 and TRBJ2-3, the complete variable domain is EPEVTQTPSHQVTQMGQEVILRCVPISNHLYFYWYRQILGQKVEFLVSFYNNEISEKSEIFDDQFSVERPDGSNFTLKIRSTKLEDSAMYFCASSGLPSSTDTQYFGPGTRLTVL.

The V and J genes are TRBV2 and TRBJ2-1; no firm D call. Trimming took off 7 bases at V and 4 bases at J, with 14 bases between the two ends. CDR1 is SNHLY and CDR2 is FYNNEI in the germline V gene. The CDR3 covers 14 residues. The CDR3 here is CASTEPNGYNEQFF. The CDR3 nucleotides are TGTGCCAGCACGGAACCGAACGGGTACAATGAGCAGTTCTTC. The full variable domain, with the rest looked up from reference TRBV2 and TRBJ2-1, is EPEVTQTPSHQVTQMGQEVILRCVPISNHLYFYWYRQILGQKVEFLVSFYNNEISEKSEIFDDQFSVERPDGSNFTLKIRSTKLEDSAMYFCASTEPNGYNEQFFGPGTRLTVL.

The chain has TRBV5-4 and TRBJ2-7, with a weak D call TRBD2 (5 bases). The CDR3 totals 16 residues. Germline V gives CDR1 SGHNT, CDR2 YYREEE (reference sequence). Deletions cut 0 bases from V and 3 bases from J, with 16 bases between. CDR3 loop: CASSLGGPGSLYEQYF. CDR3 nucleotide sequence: TGTGCCAGCAGCTTGGGGGGTCCGGGATCTCTCTACGAGCAGTACTTC.

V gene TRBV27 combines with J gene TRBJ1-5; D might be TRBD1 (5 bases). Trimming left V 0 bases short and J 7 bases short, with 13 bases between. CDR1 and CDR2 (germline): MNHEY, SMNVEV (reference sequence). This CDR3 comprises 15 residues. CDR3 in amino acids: CASSLSWGGVQPQHF. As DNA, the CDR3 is TGTGCCAGCAGTTTATCATGGGGGGGGGTCCAGCCCCAGCATTTT.

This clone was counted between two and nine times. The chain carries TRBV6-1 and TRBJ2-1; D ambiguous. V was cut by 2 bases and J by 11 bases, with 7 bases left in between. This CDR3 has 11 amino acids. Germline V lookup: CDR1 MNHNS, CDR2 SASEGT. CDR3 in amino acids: CASSELHQQFF. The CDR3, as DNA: TGTGCCAGCAGTGAATTACATCAGCAGTTCTTC.

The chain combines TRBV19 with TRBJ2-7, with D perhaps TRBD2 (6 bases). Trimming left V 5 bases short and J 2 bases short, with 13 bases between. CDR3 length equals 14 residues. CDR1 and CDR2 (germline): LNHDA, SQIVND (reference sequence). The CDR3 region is CASSHRESPYEQYF. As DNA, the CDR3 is TGTGCCAGTAGTCACCGGGAGTCCCCCTACGAGCAGTACTTC.

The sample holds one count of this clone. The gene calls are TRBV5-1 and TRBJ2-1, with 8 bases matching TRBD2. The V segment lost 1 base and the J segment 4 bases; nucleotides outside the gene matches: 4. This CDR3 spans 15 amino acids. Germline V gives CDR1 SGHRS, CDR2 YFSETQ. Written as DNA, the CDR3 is TGCGCCAGCAGCTTGAAAAGCGGGGGATACAATGAGCAGTTCTTC. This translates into CASSLKSGGYNEQFF.

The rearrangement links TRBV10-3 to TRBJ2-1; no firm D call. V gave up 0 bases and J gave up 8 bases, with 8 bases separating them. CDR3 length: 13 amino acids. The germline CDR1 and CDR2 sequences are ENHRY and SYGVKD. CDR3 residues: CAISESFPDEQFF. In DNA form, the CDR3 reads TGTGCCATCAGTGAGTCCTTTCCGGATGAGCAGTTCTTC.

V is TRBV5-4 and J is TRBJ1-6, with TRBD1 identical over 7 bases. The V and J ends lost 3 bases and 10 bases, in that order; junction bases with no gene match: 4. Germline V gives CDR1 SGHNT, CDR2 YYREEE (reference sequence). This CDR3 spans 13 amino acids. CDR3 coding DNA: TGTGCCAGCAGCTCACAGGGGCGGTCACCCCTCCACTTT. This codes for CASSSQGRSPLHF.

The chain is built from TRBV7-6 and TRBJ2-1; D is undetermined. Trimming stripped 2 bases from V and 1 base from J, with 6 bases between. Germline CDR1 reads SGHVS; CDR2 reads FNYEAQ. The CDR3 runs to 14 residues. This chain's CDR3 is CASSLIQSYNEQFF. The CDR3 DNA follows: TGTGCCAGCAGCTTAATTCAATCCTACAATGAGCAGTTCTTC.

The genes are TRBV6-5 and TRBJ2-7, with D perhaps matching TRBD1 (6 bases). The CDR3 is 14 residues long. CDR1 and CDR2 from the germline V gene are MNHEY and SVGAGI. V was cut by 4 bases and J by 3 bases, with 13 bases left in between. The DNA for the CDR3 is TGTGCCAGCAGTTCCGACAGGCTTAACTACGAGCAGTACTTC. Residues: CASSSDRLNYEQYF.

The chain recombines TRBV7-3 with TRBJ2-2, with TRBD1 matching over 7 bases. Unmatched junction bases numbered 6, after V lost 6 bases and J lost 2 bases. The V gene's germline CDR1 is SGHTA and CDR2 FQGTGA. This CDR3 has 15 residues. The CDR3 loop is CASSSQGQNTGELFF. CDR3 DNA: TGTGCCAGCAGTTCACAGGGGCAAAACACCGGGGAGCTGTTTTTT.

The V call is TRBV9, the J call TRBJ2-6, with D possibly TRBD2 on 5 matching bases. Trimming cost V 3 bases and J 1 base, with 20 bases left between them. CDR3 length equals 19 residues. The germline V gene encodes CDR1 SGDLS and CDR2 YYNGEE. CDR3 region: CASSDIEGPDTSGANVLTF. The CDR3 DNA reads TGTGCCAGCAGCGACATTGAGGGCCCTGATACTTCTGGGGCCAACGTCCTGACTTTC.

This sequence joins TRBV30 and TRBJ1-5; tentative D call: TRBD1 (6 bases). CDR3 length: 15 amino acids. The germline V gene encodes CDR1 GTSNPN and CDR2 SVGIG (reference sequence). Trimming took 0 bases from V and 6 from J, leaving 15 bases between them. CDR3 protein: CAWSVGNRAGQPQHF. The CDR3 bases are TGTGCCTGGAGTGTAGGGAACAGGGCAGGTCAGCCCCAGCATTTT.